The 16 T cell receptor beta chains below all came from one sample that was sequenced in a study of T cell repertoires in cytomegalovirus infection. TCRdb re-called the reads with MiXCR, one entry per CDR3 protein. The sample records about 180,000 distinct CDR3 sequences, approximately 15% being singletons. Material for sequencing was PBMCs. Source of these receptors: a human donor in good health (CMV status not recorded). Some clones in this sample may be carry-over from other donors' samples.

This clonotype appeared many times. This sequence joins TRBV5-1 and TRBJ1-1, with TRBD1 matching over 7 bases. The germline CDR1 and CDR2 sequences are SGHRS and YFSETQ. Losses at the gene ends were 0 bases for V and 5 bases for J; bases not matched to a gene: 10. The CDR3 contains 16 residues. The CDR3 DNA is TGCGCCAGCAGCTTGGATCAGGGGGGGCCCTTAACTGAAGCTTTCTTT. Protein: CASSLDQGGPLTEAFF.

In its sample, this clonotype was seen a few times. CDR3 sequence: CASSQTGNNQPQHF. The CDR3, as DNA: TGTGCCAGCAGCCAGACAGGGAATAATCAGCCCCAGCATTTT. V and J are TRBV28 and TRBJ1-5, with 7 bases matching TRBD1. Germline trimming cut 6 bases from V and 4 bases from J; bases unmatched to any gene: 6. The CDR3 runs 14 residues. Germline loops: CDR1 MDHEN, CDR2 SYDVKM.

Many counts were recorded for this clonotype. The genes are TRBV7-2 and TRBJ2-5; no clear D gene. The CDR3 sequence is 12 residues long. The ends were cut back, 5 bases at V and 4 bases at J, with 8 bases in the middle. Looked up from germline, CDR1 is SGHTA and CDR2 is FQGNSA. CDR3 residues: CASSPSRETQYF. CDR3 DNA: TGTGCCAGCAGCCCAAGTAGAGAGACCCAGTACTTC.

This clonotype was recorded a few times. The chain has TRBV19 and TRBJ2-1; D possibly matches TRBD1 or TRBD2 (5 bases each). CDR3 size: 15 residues. The germline CDR1 and CDR2 sequences are LNHDA and SQIVND (reference sequence). V was cut by 7 bases and J by 6 bases, with 19 bases left in between. CDR3 in DNA: TGTGCCAGTAACTTCGGGATCATTGGGGCCAATGAGCAGTTCTTC. The encoded protein is CASNFGIIGANEQFF.

The table lists this clonotype with a few counts. V usage is TRBV28 and J usage is TRBJ2-1; maybe TRBD2 (6 bases). The CDR3 is made up of 14 amino acids. The V end was cut by 6 bases, the J end by 5 bases, with 14 bases between. CDR1 and CDR2 from the germline V gene are MDHEN and SYDVKM. CDR3 protein: CASRSPGVNNEQFF. The CDR3 coding sequence is TGTGCCAGCAGGTCCCCGGGAGTAAACAATGAGCAGTTCTTC.

The chain recombines TRBV5-1 with TRBJ2-5; D tentatively reads TRBD1 or TRBD2 (6 bases each). The germline gives CDR1 SGHRS, CDR2 YFSETQ. The CDR3 runs to 15 residues. The V end lost 0 bases, the J end lost 1 base, and 10 bases lay between the germline ends. The CDR3 bases are TGCGCCAGCAGCTTGGATTGGGGGGCCCAAGAGACCCAGTACTTC. Translation: CASSLDWGAQETQYF.

The chain carries TRBV5-1 and TRBJ1-3; D is undetermined. This CDR3 is 15 amino acids long. The germline V gene has CDR1 SGHRS and CDR2 YFSETQ. The V end lost 4 bases, the J end lost 2 bases, and 13 bases lay between the germline ends. CDR3 residues: CASSKDSSPGNTIYF. CDR3 DNA sequence: TGCGCCAGCAGCAAGGACTCCTCTCCTGGAAACACCATATATTTT. The full variable domain, completed using reference TRBV5-1 and TRBJ1-3, is KAGVTQTPRYLIKTRGQQVTLSCSPISGHRSVSWYQQTPGQGLQFLFEYFSETQRNKGNFPGRFSGRQFSNSRSEMNVSTLELGDSALYLCASSKDSSPGNTIYFGEGSWLTVV.

Only a few counts were recorded for this clonotype. V and J are TRBV5-6 and TRBJ1-2, with 8 bases matching TRBD1. The ends lost 4 bases at V and 4 bases at J; junction bases unmatched: 9. The CDR3 contains 15 residues. The germline V gene encodes CDR1 SGHDT and CDR2 YYEEEE. CDR3 nucleotides: TGTGCCAGCAGCCACCGGGACAGGACTTTCTATGGCTACACCTTC. It specifies CASSHRDRTFYGYTF. The full variable domain, completed using reference TRBV5-6 and TRBJ1-2, is DAGVTQSPTHLIKTRGQQVTLRCSPKSGHDTVSWYQQALGQGPQFIFQYYEEEERQRGNFPDRFSGHQFPNYSSELNVNALLLGDSALYLCASSHRDRTFYGYTFGSGTRLTVV.

V is TRBV14 and J is TRBJ1-1, with D possibly being TRBD1 (6 bases). The CDR3 spans 17 residues. The ends were cut back, 4 bases at V and 0 bases at J, with 18 bases in the middle. The V gene's germline CDR1 is SGHDN and CDR2 FVKESK. CDR3 nucleotides: TGTGCCAGCAGCCCCCCCGGGGGCACAGGCCTGAACACTGAAGCTTTCTTT. This gives the protein CASSPPGGTGLNTEAFF. The full variable domain, completed using reference TRBV14 and TRBJ1-1, is EAGVTQFPSHSVIEKGQTVTLRCDPISGHDNLYWYRRVMGKEIKFLLHFVKESKQDESGMPNNRFLAERTGGTYSTLKVQPAELEDSGVYFCASSPPGGTGLNTEAFFGQGTRLTVV.

This chain connects TRBV6-2 or TRBV6-3 to TRBJ1-1; tentatively, D is TRBD1 (5 bases). The germline V gene has CDR1 MNHEY and CDR2 SVGEGT. This CDR3 spans 14 amino acids. V was clipped by 2 bases and J by 4 bases, with 11 bases between them. This chain's CDR3 is CASSYGGITTEAFF. As DNA, the CDR3 is TGTGCCAGCAGTTACGGGGGTATAACCACTGAAGCTTTCTTT.

To note about this clonotype: This clone may be a read error of a much larger clone one base away. The DNA is left out, because the CDR3 cannot be placed on it with certainty; the CDR3 is given as TCRdb lists it. The V call is TRBV29-1, the J call TRBJ2-1; the table's D call TRBD2 went unverified against the DNA. From its first to its last residue, the CDR3 has 15 amino acids. The germline V gene has CDR1 SQVTM and CDR2 ANQGSEA. CDR3 region: CSVGSGSMSYNEQCF.

This chain links TRBV20-1 with TRBJ1-4; D not resolved. The CDR3 sequence is 15 residues long. The V and J ends lost 0 bases and 0 bases respectively, with 8 bases between them. Germline values: CDR1 DFQATT, CDR2 SNEGSKA (reference sequence). CDR3 sequence: CSARDTVATNEKLFF. In DNA form, the CDR3 reads TGCAGTGCTAGAGATACCGTTGCAACTAATGAAAAACTGTTTTTT.

Ten or more counts support this clonotype. The chain uses TRBV11-2 and TRBJ2-2; D unclear. This CDR3 has 14 residues. Looked up from germline, CDR1 is SGHAT and CDR2 is FQNNGV. The germline V and J ends were trimmed by 1 base and 1 base, with 4 bases remaining between them. CDR3 loop: CASSLVGNTGELFF. In nucleotides, the CDR3 is TGTGCCAGCAGCTTAGTCGGGAACACCGGGGAGCTGTTTTTT. The full variable domain, its missing parts supplied by reference TRBV11-2 and TRBJ2-2, is EAGVAQSPRYKIIEKRQSVAFWCNPISGHATLYWYQQILGQGPKLLIQFQNNGVVDDSQLPKDRFSAERLKGVDSTLKIQPAKLEDSAVYLCASSLVGNTGELFFGEGSRLTVL.

This clonotype was seen at least ten times. The rearrangement links TRBV12-3 or TRBV12-4 to TRBJ1-5, with 10 bases aligning to TRBD1. This CDR3 spans 16 amino acids. Losses at the gene ends were 4 bases for V and 4 bases for J; bases not matched to a gene: 7. Here the CDR3 DNA reads TGTGCCAGCAGTTCTATAGACAGGGGGCCTAATCAGCCCCAGCATTTT. Translating it yields CASSSIDRGPNQPQHF.

The table lists this clonotype with a few counts. The V and J genes are TRBV10-3 and TRBJ2-1; 13 bases match TRBD2. The CDR3 is 14 residues long. CDR1 and CDR2 (germline): ENHRY, SYGVKD. V was clipped by 8 bases and J by 3 bases; unmatched bases: 1. In DNA form, the CDR3 reads TGTGCCATCGGGACTAGCGGGATCTACAATGAGCAGTTCTTC. Protein sequence: CAIGTSGIYNEQFF.

In this sample, this clonotype turned up many times. The chain combines TRBV7-2 with TRBJ2-7, with TRBD2 matching over 12 bases. Germline V CDR1 and CDR2: SGHTA, FQGNSA. This CDR3 has 13 residues. V dropped 6 bases and J dropped 5; count of bases not matched to a gene: 2. Here the CDR3 reads CASRTSGSHEQYF. CDR3 in DNA: TGTGCCAGCAGGACTAGCGGGAGCCACGAGCAGTACTTC.